The text below deals with one T cell receptor beta chain. The data derive from a study of blood T cell repertoires in COVID-19. Study-level information: Italy, Spain and the United States were the sources of the convalescent and acute COVID-19 samples. Nucleic acid was either cDNA or gDNA, and it came from T cells, B-cell-depleted T cells, or PBMCs.

The CDR3 runs 16 residues. Trimming at V came to 5 bases and at J to 9 bases, leaving 7 bases not matched to a gene. Germline loops: CDR1 MDHEN, CDR2 SYDVKM. As handled by the study authors: The authors estimated nucleated cell counts from reference gene primer amplification. Clones were sequenced by immunoSEQ multiplex PCR, and TCRdb holds only the in-frame ones, with some missing. The DNA was the basis for D and trimming; V, J and clone size are from that table. The table records a few hundred thousand clones, over 75% of them present only once. The rearrangement joins TRBV28 to TRBJ2-1; 16 bases are shared with TRBD2. Sequencing input: peripheral blood. This clonotype was sampled from an older woman with acute or convalescent COVID-19. This CDR3 is CASSLPGLAGGGEQFF. CDR3 bases: TGTGCCAGCAGTCTCCCGGGACTAGCGGGAGGGGGTGAGCAGTTCTTC.